The clone carrying this TCR beta chain was detected a few times. This CDR3 spans 15 amino acids. V was cut by 1 base and J by 3 bases, with 13 bases left in between. Germline CDR1 SGHVS, CDR2 FNYEAQ. The source of the sample is a study of molecular identifiers for immune sequencing clone quantification. In the study overall: Replicate RNA came from 20,000 or 100,000 naive CD8 cells and was split five ways, and four parts were sequenced.

In preparing bulk TCR libraries, previously described methods and listed TCR primers were used. TCRdb reprocessed the PCR reads with MiXCR, giving one entry per CDR3 protein. Of fewer than 70,000 distinct CDR3 sequences listed, approximately 18% are singletons. Sequencing used naive CD8+ T cells from blood, with Jurkat cell RNA spiked in. Subset of the sample: FACS-sorted CD8+CD4-CCR7+CD45RA+ naive T cells. The TCR originated in a human donor in good health. Some libraries in this study had Jurkat cell RNA spiked in. V usage is TRBV7-6 and J usage is TRBJ2-7; D assignment may be TRBD1 or TRBD2 (6 bases each). CDR3 coding DNA: TGTGCCAGCAGCTTAGGAGGGGGGCCGAACTACGAGCAGTACTTC. Its protein product is CASSLGGGPNYEQYF.